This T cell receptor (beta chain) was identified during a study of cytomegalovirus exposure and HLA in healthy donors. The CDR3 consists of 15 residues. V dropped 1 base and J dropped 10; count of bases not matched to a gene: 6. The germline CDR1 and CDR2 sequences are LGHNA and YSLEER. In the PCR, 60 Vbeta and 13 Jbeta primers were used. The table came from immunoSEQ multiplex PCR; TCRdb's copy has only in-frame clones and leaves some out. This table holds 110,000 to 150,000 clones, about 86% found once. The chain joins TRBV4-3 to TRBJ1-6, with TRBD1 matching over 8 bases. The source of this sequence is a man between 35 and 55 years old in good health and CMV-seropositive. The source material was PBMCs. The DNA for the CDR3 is TGCGCCAGCAGCCAAGGGACAGGGTACCGGTCACCCCTCCACTTT. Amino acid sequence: CASSQGTGYRSPLHF.